The next 29 T cell receptor beta chains were all read from a single sample in a study of lymphopenia after photon versus proton radiotherapy. Measured with immunoSEQ multiplex PCR; TCRdb has only the in-frame clones, and not every one. The table has roughly 7,900 clones, approximately 86% seen once. Sequences were derived from peripheral blood, sampled from a patient treated with photon-based radiotherapy. These receptors all come from an older woman with pancreatic cancer.

The genes are TRBV28 and TRBJ2-7; no definite D call. In germline, CDR1 is MDHEN, CDR2 SYDVKM. V was trimmed by 4 bases and J by 6 bases, leaving 16 bases between them. The CDR3 contains 14 residues. This CDR3 reads CASSYHTAPGEQYF. The CDR3, as DNA: TGTGCCAGCAGTTATCATACGGCCCCTGGCGAGCAGTACTTC.

This clone was seen a single time. J is TRBJ2-3 and V is TRBV6-5; perhaps TRBD2 as D (5 bases). The CDR3 has 15 amino acids. The germline V and J ends were trimmed by 0 bases and 2 bases, with 9 bases remaining between them. Germline lookup yields CDR1 MNHEY and CDR2 SVGAGI. The CDR3 sequence: CASSYSSGLTDTQYF. CDR3 bases: TGTGCCAGCAGTTACTCGAGCGGACTCACAGATACGCAGTATTTT.

The V gene is TRBV19, the J gene TRBJ1-6; D is perhaps TRBD1 (6 bases). V gave up 6 bases and J gave up 10 bases, with 19 bases separating them. The CDR3 covers 15 residues. Germline V lookup: CDR1 LNHDA, CDR2 SQIVND (reference sequence). CDR3 sequence reads: CASRPPGQEKSPLHF. CDR3 in DNA: TGTGCCAGTAGGCCACCGGGACAAGAGAAGTCACCCCTCCACTTT.

This chain uses TRBV5-4 with TRBJ2-3; D may be TRBD2 (6 bases). The V gene lost 4 bases and the J gene lost 5 bases, with 8 bases spanning the gap. The germline CDR1 and CDR2 sequences are SGHNT and YYREEE (reference sequence). The CDR3 sequence is 12 residues long. Here the CDR3 DNA reads TGTGCCAGCAGCCCGGAGGGAGATACGCAGTATTTT. This encodes CASSPEGDTQYF.

This clone has a single count. CDR3 residues: CASSTRVGYGYTF. In nucleotides, the CDR3 is TGTGCCAGCAGCACCAGGGTAGGGTACGGCTACACCTTC. The V call is TRBV11-1, the J call TRBJ1-2, with D tentatively TRBD1 (5 bases). V dropped 5 bases and J dropped 8 bases, with 15 bases sitting between them. The CDR3 is 13 residues long. CDR1 and CDR2 from the germline V gene are SGHAT and FQDESV (reference sequence). Full variable domain (outside the CDR3, taken from reference TRBV11-1 and TRBJ1-2): EAEVAQSPRYKITEKSQAVAFWCDPISGHATLYWYRQILGQGPELLVQFQDESVVDDSQLPKDRFSAERLKGVDSTLKIQPAELGDSAMYLCASSTRVGYGYTFGSGTRLTVV.

This clone has just one count. This chain connects TRBV9 to TRBJ2-3; perhaps TRBD1 as D (5 bases). This CDR3 has 16 amino acids. Germline loops: CDR1 SGDLS, CDR2 YYNGEE. The germline V and J ends were trimmed by 0 bases and 1 base, with 12 bases remaining between them. The chain's CDR3 is CASSVGGALRTDTQYF. CDR3 in DNA: TGTGCCAGCAGCGTAGGTGGGGCACTCCGCACAGATACGCAGTATTTT.

The J gene is TRBJ2-7, the V gene TRBV4-2; TRBD2 matches 14 bases. Germline assignment: CDR1 LGHNA and CDR2 YNFKEQ. V gave up 1 base and J gave up 7 bases; unmatched junction bases: 3. CDR3 length equals 15 residues. CDR3 coding DNA: TGTGCCAGCAGCCAAGGGACTAGCGGGGGGAGGGAGCAGTACTTC. It is translated as CASSQGTSGGREQYF.

This clone was seen a few times. The chain uses TRBV6-1 and TRBJ2-7; D might be TRBD2 (6 bases). V lost 4 bases and J lost 2, with 12 bases in between. There are 14 residues in the CDR3. The germline gives CDR1 MNHNS, CDR2 SASEGT. The CDR3 region is CASSVEAGTYEQYF. Here the CDR3 DNA reads TGTGCCAGCAGTGTGGAAGCGGGTACCTACGAGCAGTACTTC.

The chain links TRBV19 to TRBJ2-1, with TRBD2 matching over 8 bases. The V segment lost 7 bases and the J segment 2 bases; nucleotides outside the gene matches: 4. Germline V CDR1 and CDR2: LNHDA, SQIVND (reference sequence). The CDR3 loop spans 14 amino acids. CDR3 nucleotides: TGTGCCAGTAACCGGGGGGGCACCTACAATGAGCAGTTCTTC. Its translation: CASNRGGTYNEQFF.

This rearrangement joins TRBV29-1 to TRBJ2-3, with D unresolved. The CDR3 has 12 residues. Germline V gene data show CDR1 as SQVTM and CDR2 as ANQGSEA. The ends were cut back, 3 bases at V and 3 bases at J, with 7 bases in the middle. The CDR3 sequence is CSVDPGTDTQYF. The CDR3 DNA is TGCAGCGTTGATCCCGGAACAGATACGCAGTATTTT.

This rearrangement joins TRBV7-8 to TRBJ2-5; the match to TRBD1 covers 7 bases. Gene TRBJ2-7 matches the end of the DNA better, so the J call may be wrong. The length of the CDR3 is 15 residues. CDR1 and CDR2 (germline): SGHVS, FQNEAQ. CDR3: CASSLGQSIPYEQYF. CDR3 bases: TGTGCCAGCAGCTTGGGACAGAGTATTCCCTACGAGCAGTACTTC.

This rearrangement joins TRBV5-1 to TRBJ2-3; 10 bases map to TRBD2. Trimming at V came to 4 bases and at J to 4 bases, leaving 12 bases not matched to a gene. The CDR3 extends over 17 amino acids. Germline lookup yields CDR1 SGHRS and CDR2 YFSETQ. The CDR3 DNA reads TGCGCCAGCAGCCCTAGCGGGGGAAACCTCGGGGCAGATACGCAGTATTTT. Translating gives CASSPSGGNLGADTQYF. The whole variable domain, filled in from reference TRBV5-1 and TRBJ2-3, reads KAGVTQTPRYLIKTRGQQVTLSCSPISGHRSVSWYQQTPGQGLQFLFEYFSETQRNKGNFPGRFSGRQFSNSRSEMNVSTLELGDSALYLCASSPSGGNLGADTQYFGPGTRLTVL.

V gene TRBV6-5 combines with J gene TRBJ1-5; 7 bases match TRBD1. Germline-derived CDR1 and CDR2 are MNHEY and SVGAGI. The CDR3 contains 15 residues. After removal of 6 bases from V and 0 bases from J, the junction contained 5 bases not matched to a gene. Written as DNA, the CDR3 is TGTGCCAGCAGCCTCGACAGGGATAGCAATCAGCCCCAGCATTTT. Its translation is CASSLDRDSNQPQHF.

Regarding this clone: One end of the junction does not line up with germline, which may come from a read error. This sequence joins TRBV7-7 and TRBJ1-2, with TRBD1 matching over 7 bases. This CDR3 is 15 amino acids long. The V gene's germline CDR1 is SSHAT and CDR2 FNYEAQ (reference sequence). In nucleotides, the CDR3 is TGTGCTAGCAGCTTCGTCGGCAGGGGGAGGTATGGCTACACCTTC. Protein sequence: CASSFVGRGRYGYTF.

The chain has TRBV30 and TRBJ2-7; 9 bases match TRBD1. CDR1 and CDR2 (germline): GTSNPN, SVGIG (reference sequence). V lost 2 bases to trimming and J lost 0 bases; unmatched junction nucleotides: 5. This CDR3 has 15 amino acids. The CDR3 region has the DNA TGTGCCTGGAGTACACGACAGGGGGACTCCTACGAGCAGTACTTC. As protein: CAWSTRQGDSYEQYF.

The chain carries TRBV7-6 and TRBJ2-5; D is undetermined. From germline, CDR1 is SGHVS and CDR2 FNYEAQ. The CDR3 length is 15 residues. Trimming pared 7 bases from V and 3 bases from J, leaving 18 bases between. As DNA, the CDR3 is TGTGCCAGCACCTTCGCCGCCGGGTCGGAAGAGACCCAGTACTTC. Its protein product is CASTFAAGSEETQYF.

In the case of this clone: Other nucleotide sequences in the sample specify the same CDR3. V usage is TRBV7-2 and J usage is TRBJ2-2, with 9 bases that match TRBD2. Trimming removed 3 bases from V and 6 bases from J; junction bases left unmatched: 11. Germline CDR1 SGHTA, CDR2 FQGNSA. This CDR3 has 17 amino acids. CDR3 nucleotide sequence: TGTGCCAGCAGCTTTAATAGCGGGAGTTTTTGGGCCGGGGAGCTGTTTTTT. Amino acid sequence: CASSFNSGSFWAGELFF. The entire variable domain, with the rest obtained from reference TRBV7-2 and TRBJ2-2, is as follows: GAGVSQSPSNKVTEKGKDVELRCDPISGHTALYWYRQSLGQGLEFLIYFQGNSAPDKSGLPSDRFSAERTGGSVSTLTIQRTQQEDSAVYLCASSFNSGSFWAGELFFGEGSRLTVL.

The chain employs TRBV7-2 and TRBJ2-2, with 7 bases matching TRBD2. The CDR3 is made up of 16 amino acids. The V gene end was trimmed by 2 bases and the J gene end by 0 bases; junction bases not matched to a gene: 3. The V gene's germline CDR1 is SGHTA and CDR2 FQGNSA. The CDR3 sequence: CASSLSSGANTGELFF. CDR3 sequence (DNA): TGTGCCAGCAGCTTATCGAGCGGGGCGAACACCGGGGAGCTGTTTTTT.

The rearrangement uses TRBV4-1 and TRBJ2-7; 9 bases are shared with TRBD2. CDR3 size: 16 residues. Trimming at V came to 3 bases and at J to 4 bases, leaving 10 bases not matched to a gene. In germline, CDR1 is MGHRA, CDR2 YSYEKL. In DNA, the CDR3 is TGCGCCAGCAGCCAGGACGTAGCGGGAGCTAGATACGAGCAGTACTTC. This translates into CASSQDVAGARYEQYF.

This sequence joins TRBV4-2 and TRBJ1-5; D is unclear. Deletions cut 1 base from V and 6 bases from J, with 13 bases between. Germline CDR1 reads LGHNA; CDR2 reads YNFKEQ. The CDR3 runs 15 residues. The DNA for the CDR3 is TGTGCCAGCAGCCAAGTCCGAGGGAAGGGTCAGCCCCAGCATTTT. It specifies CASSQVRGKGQPQHF.

For this clone: The sample holds other DNA sequences that translate to the same CDR3. The chain is built from TRBV6-6 and TRBJ2-3; 10 bases match TRBD2. Germline-derived CDR1 and CDR2 are MNHNY and SVGAGI (reference sequence). The junction had 8 bases not matched to a gene; V was cut back by 6 bases and J by 5 bases. This CDR3 has 15 amino acids. The CDR3 DNA follows: TGTGCCAGCAGCAGTAACAGACTAGCGGGAGATACGCAGTATTTT. It encodes CASSSNRLAGDTQYF.

To note about this clone: Other DNA sequences in the sample encode the same CDR3. The gene calls are TRBV28 and TRBJ1-5, with unresolved D. The V gene's germline CDR1 is MDHEN and CDR2 SYDVKM. Trimming stripped 3 bases from V and 0 bases from J, with 9 bases between. This CDR3 spans 15 amino acids. Here the CDR3 DNA reads TGTGCCAGCAGTTTCTCCGGGGATAGCAATCAGCCCCAGCATTTT. This translates into CASSFSGDSNQPQHF.

The rearrangement joins TRBV4-2 to TRBJ2-7; 7 positions match TRBD2. The CDR3 contains 16 residues. Germline values: CDR1 LGHNA, CDR2 YNFKEQ. Losses at the gene ends were 0 bases for V and 0 bases for J; bases not matched to a gene: 5. CDR3 DNA: TGTGCCAGCAGCCAAGAAGTAGCGGGCCTCTCCTACGAGCAGTACTTC. It yields the protein CASSQEVAGLSYEQYF.

The V gene is TRBV6-6, the J gene TRBJ2-1; D not resolved. V was clipped by 5 bases and J by 0 bases, with 11 bases between them. CDR1 is MNHNY and CDR2 is SVGAGI in the germline V gene (reference sequence). The CDR3 runs 15 residues. As DNA, the CDR3 is TGTGCCAGCAGTGATGTCGGAAGCTCCTACAATGAGCAGTTCTTC. Its protein product is CASSDVGSSYNEQFF.

The chain couples TRBV11-2 to TRBJ2-7, with TRBD2 matching over 8 bases. With V trimmed by 5 bases and J by 3 bases, 12 bases remained unmatched. The CDR3 loop spans 16 amino acids. Germline assignment: CDR1 SGHAT and CDR2 FQNNGV. The CDR3 DNA is TGTGCCAGCAGCCGCCGGGCGGGACTAGAGAGCTACGAGCAGTACTTC. Translating gives CASSRRAGLESYEQYF.

This chain joins TRBV6-5 and TRBJ2-5; TRBD1 or TRBD2 may be the D gene (7 bases each). Trimming cost V 6 bases and J 6 bases, with 17 bases left between them. The CDR3 has 14 amino acids. The germline V gene has CDR1 MNHEY and CDR2 SVGAGI. The CDR3 region is CASRSTGRGQTQYF. CDR3 bases: TGTGCCAGCAGATCGACAGGGAGGGGTCAGACCCAGTACTTC.

The J gene is TRBJ2-7, the V gene TRBV7-2; D is perhaps TRBD2 (6 bases). Germline CDR1 SGHTA, CDR2 FQGNSA. Trimming left V 1 base short and J 4 bases short, with 11 bases between. The CDR3 sequence is 14 residues long. The CDR3 loop is CASSLDGTPYEQYF. The CDR3 DNA follows: TGTGCCAGCAGCTTAGACGGGACTCCTTACGAGCAGTACTTC.

The rearrangement links TRBV6-4 to TRBJ2-3; 10 nucleotides line up with TRBD2. Losses at the gene ends were 3 bases for V and 0 bases for J; bases not matched to a gene: 15. This CDR3 contains 20 residues. Germline loops: CDR1 MRHNA, CDR2 SNTAGT. The CDR3 reads CASSEVSALAGRTSTDTQYF. CDR3 coding DNA: TGTGCCAGCAGTGAGGTTTCTGCACTAGCGGGACGAACTAGCACAGATACGCAGTATTTT.

The chain uses TRBV30 and TRBJ1-3; tentative D call: TRBD1 (6 bases). The length of the CDR3 is 11 residues. V was shortened by 3 bases and J by 7 bases, with 7 bases between the two germline ends. Germline values: CDR1 GTSNPN, CDR2 SVGIG (reference sequence). CDR3 DNA sequence: TGTGCCTGGAGAAGGGGGAACACCATATATTTT. This encodes CAWRRGNTIYF.